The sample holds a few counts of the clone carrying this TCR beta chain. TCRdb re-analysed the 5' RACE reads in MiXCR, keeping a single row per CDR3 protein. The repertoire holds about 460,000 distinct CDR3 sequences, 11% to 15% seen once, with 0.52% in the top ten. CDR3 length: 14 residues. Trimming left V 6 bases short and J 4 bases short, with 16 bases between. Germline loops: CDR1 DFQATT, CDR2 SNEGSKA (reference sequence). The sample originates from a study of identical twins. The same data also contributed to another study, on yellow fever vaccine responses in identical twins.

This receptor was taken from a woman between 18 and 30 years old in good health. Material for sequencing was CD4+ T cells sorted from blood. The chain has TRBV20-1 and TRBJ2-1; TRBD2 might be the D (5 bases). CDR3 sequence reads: CSAPGVVGYNEQFF. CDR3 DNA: TGCAGTGCGCCCGGGGTAGTGGGTTACAATGAGCAGTTCTTC.